This T cell receptor beta chain was sequenced in a study of shared clonotypes between healthy human individuals (dated by TCRdb to the early 2020s). As for the study more broadly: The cohort comprised a couple of women and a few men aged 18 to 49 years. For each donor, CD4 naive and CD4 memory were each run on three plates, CD8 naive on two plates, and CD8 memory on one plate. The study deeply sequenced blood TCR repertoires of about 5 healthy adults to estimate repertoire size and the extent of clonotype sharing between individuals. To increase sequencing depth and limit assay-specific biases, different laboratories used diverse techniques to prepare libraries and sequence TCR repertoires. Between about 0.8 and 9.5 billion PBMCs per donor were obtained by leukapheresis.

CD8 naive samples were CD45RO-negative cells positively selected for CCR7, giving a CD45RA+CCR7+ population that excluded TemRA cells. The donors were healthy, HIV-negative adults with no recently reported acute infections or vaccinations. All donors were Caucasian adults living in Nashville, Tennessee, USA. After blood collection by leukapheresis, PBMCs were isolated using Ficoll-Histopaque density gradient centrifugation and then cryopreserved in the vapor phase of liquid nitrogen. Purity and quantity of every magnetically sorted T cell population were checked by analytical flow cytometry. From each sorted fraction, genomic DNA was isolated and quantified by UV absorbance on a Nanodrop 2000c. Using the deep immunoSEQ assay, TCR CDR3 regions were amplified from genomic DNA by multiplex PCR. Extracted genomic DNA from each cell subset was spread evenly across all wells of several immunoSEQ 96-well plates, with each plate serving as a replicate. For sorted subsets, about 210 ng of genomic DNA, equivalent to 30,000 or so T cell genomes, went into each replicate PCR. Purified libraries were quantified with a Qubit 3.0 fluorometer, sized on a Bioanalyzer 2100, and re-quantified with the KAPA Library Quantification kit. A separate single-read 150-cycle Illumina NextSeq 550 flow cell was used to sequence each immunoSEQ 96-well plate. On the authors' methods: Because only junctional sequences without quality scores were contained in the immunoSEQ output, filtering matching that applied to full-length reads could not be performed. To assign V/J genes and CDR3, sequences were annotated using PyIR, a Python wrapper for IgBLAST v1.9, with IMGT germline references. Reads were filtered out if the reads had weak V/J assignments (E-value above 1e-6), no CDR3, stop codons, out-of-frame junctions, or ambiguous translated residues. A V3J clonotype was defined by an identical inferred V gene, J gene, and CDR3 amino acid sequence. Percentage overlap between repertoires was computed as shared unique clonotypes divided by the size of the smaller repertoire. Richness of each repertoire was evaluated using RTK rarefaction, the Chao1 estimator, and Recon v2.1 estimates of unobserved clonotypes. For all TCRbeta clonotypes obtained by the gDNA method from a few donors, generation probabilities were computed with OLGA. Sourced from immuneACCESS, this table was stored by TCRdb with only in-frame sequences that have V and J called. A share of the clones is absent; for the studies checked, an unresolved V gene accounts for under half, and the remainder has no known explanation. Clone size and the V and J calls come from that table; the DNA yielded D and trimming. The sample table holds hundreds of thousands of clones, of which approximately 96% were seen once. The ten most abundant clones make up 0.11% of the sample.

The paper as a whole reports these results and caveats: Based on pairwise subsampling, the degree of clonotype sharing among donors was expected to be affected by sequencing depth. When a few donors were compared, the shared fraction of clonotypes was about 5.2% for naive CD4, approximately 3.5% for naive CD8, more than 2% for memory CD4, and around 0.4% for memory CD8. Sampling was restricted to blood, and TCR repertoires in tissues likely differ from the TCR repertoires found in blood. Because the study included only a small number of donors, the genetic and exposure-history diversity represented was limited. Clonotypes shared by all four sorted-subset donors showed higher generation probabilities than non-shared clonotypes. Estimated clonotype richness was generally larger for naive than for memory subsets. Even with the large sequencing depth, rarefaction of the sorted-subset datasets indicated that sequencing was incomplete.

V was cut back by 6 bases and J by 0 bases, leaving a gap of 12 bases between them. CDR3 length: 15 amino acids, cysteine to phenylalanine. The kept DNA is CDR3 alone, 45 bases in frame from the first base. The germline V gene sets CDR1 to MNHEY and CDR2 to SVGAGI. Remarks on this clone: The target of this receptor is not known. The sample holds no much larger clone one base away, and base qualities are not on file.

This chain joins TRBV6-5 to TRBJ1-5, with the identity of the D gene unclear. The sequenced sample was naive CD8+ T cells sorted from blood. Interpreted using the paper, the cell subset or site label stands for: CD45RA+CCR7+. This sequence was found in a woman in her twenties or thirties in good health. This receptor carries the CDR3 CASSPGVYSNQPQHF. The DNA sequence reads TGTGCCAGCAGCCCGGGCGTATATAGCAATCAGCCCCAGCATTTT.